These 12 T cell receptor beta chains share one sample of origin, sequenced in a study of cytomegalovirus exposure and HLA in healthy donors. Use of 60 Vbeta and 13 Jbeta primers characterized the PCR. Produced via immunoSEQ multiplex PCR; TCRdb's table is partial and in-frame only. The table has about 69,000 clones, approximately 72% seen once. Sequenced sample: PBMCs. All receptors derive from a woman aged 25 to 39 in good health and CMV-seronegative.

The chain links TRBV2 to TRBJ1-2, with TRBD1 matching over 7 bases. Trimming cost V 10 bases and J 0 bases; bases outside gene matches: 17. Germline V lookup: CDR1 SNHLY, CDR2 FYNNEI. The CDR3 has 17 amino acids. CDR3 loop: CATHYQNPGQPNYGYTF. The CDR3 nucleotides read TGTGCCACACACTACCAAAACCCGGGACAGCCTAACTATGGCTACACCTTC.

This chain uses TRBV5-6 with TRBJ2-3; D is unresolved. This CDR3 comprises 14 residues. The V gene's germline CDR1 is SGHDT and CDR2 YYEEEE. V dropped 1 base and J dropped 0 bases, with 6 bases sitting between them. The CDR3 DNA reads TGTGCCAGCAGCTTGTGGGCGAGCACAGATACGCAGTATTTT. The encoded protein is CASSLWASTDTQYF. Together with reference TRBV5-6 and TRBJ2-3, the CDR3 gives the full variable domain: DAGVTQSPTHLIKTRGQQVTLRCSPKSGHDTVSWYQQALGQGPQFIFQYYEEEERQRGNFPDRFSGHQFPNYSSELNVNALLLGDSALYLCASSLWASTDTQYFGPGTRLTVL.

This chain uses TRBV30 with TRBJ1-2; D not certain. CDR1 and CDR2 (germline): GTSNPN, SVGIG (reference sequence). This CDR3 comprises 13 residues. With 3 bases removed from V and 3 bases from J, the gap between germline ends came to 11 bases. The CDR3: CAWSGGHYYGYTF. CDR3 coding DNA: TGTGCCTGGAGCGGCGGGCATTACTATGGCTACACCTTC.

DNA of the CDR3: TGTGCCAGCAGTGGTTGGGGGGACTACACCTTC. It is translated as CASSGWGDYTF. V gene TRBV2 combines with J gene TRBJ1-2; D perhaps matches TRBD1 (5 bases). The CDR3 consists of 11 residues. The V end was cut by 4 bases, the J end by 10 bases, with 10 bases between. Germline V CDR1 and CDR2: SNHLY, FYNNEI.

V usage is TRBV16 and J usage is TRBJ2-1, with 7 bases fitting TRBD1. J was trimmed by 14 bases and V by 1 base; bases with no gene match: 8. The CDR3 is 13 residues long. Per the germline V gene, CDR1 is KGHSY and CDR2 is FQNENV. CDR3 sequence: CASSQWTGTEKFF. In DNA form, the CDR3 reads TGTGCCAGCAGCCAATGGACGGGGACAGAGAAGTTCTTC.

The CDR3 DNA reads TGTGCCATCAGTGTACAGGGTCGGCAGCCCCAGCATTTT. Translating gives CAISVQGRQPQHF. The V call is TRBV10-3, the J call TRBJ1-5; possibly TRBD1 for D (6 bases). Germline V gene data show CDR1 as ENHRY and CDR2 as SYGVKD. V lost 4 bases and J lost 7, with 11 bases in between. The CDR3 loop spans 13 amino acids.

The chain recombines TRBV11-2 with TRBJ1-1; the match to TRBD1 covers 9 bases. The CDR3 is 15 residues long. V was clipped by 5 bases and J by 3 bases; unmatched bases: 7. CDR1 SGHAT and CDR2 FQNNGV come from the germline V gene. The CDR3 loop reads CASSGQGRADTEAFF. In nucleotides, the CDR3 is TGTGCCAGCAGCGGACAGGGGCGAGCGGACACTGAAGCTTTCTTT.

The sample holds a few counts of this clone. The rearrangement uses TRBV6-5 and TRBJ1-3, with 7 bases matching TRBD1. V dropped 5 bases and J dropped 2; count of bases not matched to a gene: 6. The CDR3 sequence is 15 residues long. Germline lookup yields CDR1 MNHEY and CDR2 SVGAGI. CDR3 protein: CASSVQGRTGNTIYF. CDR3 in DNA: TGTGCCAGCAGTGTACAGGGGAGGACTGGAAACACCATATATTTT.

In its sample, this clone was seen a few times. The rearrangement links TRBV6-5 to TRBJ1-2, with 12 positions matching TRBD1. Germline values: CDR1 MNHEY, CDR2 SVGAGI. The CDR3 runs 15 residues. V lost 4 bases and J lost 2; bases outside the gene matches: 2. CDR3 DNA: TGTGCCAGCAGTTCCGGGACAGGGGGCAACTATGGCTACACCTTC. Its translation is CASSSGTGGNYGYTF.

V is TRBV4-2 and J is TRBJ2-4, with unresolved D. This CDR3 has 13 amino acids. V lost 0 bases and J 8 bases, leaving 8 bases between the germline ends. The V gene's germline CDR1 is LGHNA and CDR2 YNFKEQ. In nucleotides, the CDR3 is TGTGCCAGCAGCCAAGAGAGTTCGGACATTCAGTACTTC. Its protein product is CASSQESSDIQYF.

The rearrangement joins TRBV19 to TRBJ1-5; D gene unclear. Per the germline V gene, CDR1 is LNHDA and CDR2 is SQIVND (reference sequence). The germline V and J ends were trimmed by 3 bases and 1 base, with 16 bases remaining between them. This CDR3 comprises 17 residues. CDR3 DNA: TGTGCCAGTAGTATCCCGGGCTCCGGCGGGAGCAATCAGCCCCAGCATTTT. It yields the protein CASSIPGSGGSNQPQHF. The full variable domain, in which reference TRBV19 and TRBJ1-5 provide the parts outside the CDR3, is DGGITQSPKYLFRKEGQNVTLSCEQNLNHDAMYWYRQDPGQGLRLIYYSQIVNDFQKGDIAEGYSVSREKKESFPLTVTSAQKNPTAFYLCASSIPGSGGSNQPQHFGDGTRLSIL.

The chain has TRBV7-3 and TRBJ2-1; 15 nucleotides agree with TRBD2. The V and J ends lost 5 bases and 8 bases, in that order; junction bases with no gene match: 7. The CDR3 totals 16 residues. The germline gives CDR1 SGHTA, CDR2 FQGTGA. CDR3 sequence (DNA): TGTGCCAGCAGCCCAGGACTAGCGGGGGGGTCCGATGAGCAGTTCTTC. It yields the protein CASSPGLAGGSDEQFF. The full variable domain, with the rest looked up from reference TRBV7-3 and TRBJ2-1, is GAGVSQTPSNKVTEKGKYVELRCDPISGHTALYWYRQSLGQGPEFLIYFQGTGAADDSGLPNDRFFAVRPEGSVSTLKIQRTERGDSAVYLCASSPGLAGGSDEQFFGPGTRLTVL.